This record looks at one T cell receptor beta chain sequence and its context. The data were taken from a study of cytomegalovirus exposure and HLA in healthy donors. Trimming took 3 bases from V and 0 from J, leaving 12 bases between them. Germline lookup yields CDR1 LNHDA and CDR2 SQIVND (reference sequence). The CDR3 runs to 16 residues. In the PCR, 60 Vbeta and 13 Jbeta primers were used. The assay was immunoSEQ multiplex PCR, and TCRdb's table has in-frame clones only and misses some. The sample gives about 230,000 clones, 82% of which show up once; about 0.58% is in the top ten. The chain employs TRBV19 and TRBJ1-5; no firm D call. Input material: PBMCs. This receptor was obtained from a middle-aged woman in good health and CMV-seronegative. DNA for the CDR3: TGTGCCAGTAGTATGATGGGAGGAAATAGCAATCAGCCCCAGCATTTT. Residues: CASSMMGGNSNQPQHF.